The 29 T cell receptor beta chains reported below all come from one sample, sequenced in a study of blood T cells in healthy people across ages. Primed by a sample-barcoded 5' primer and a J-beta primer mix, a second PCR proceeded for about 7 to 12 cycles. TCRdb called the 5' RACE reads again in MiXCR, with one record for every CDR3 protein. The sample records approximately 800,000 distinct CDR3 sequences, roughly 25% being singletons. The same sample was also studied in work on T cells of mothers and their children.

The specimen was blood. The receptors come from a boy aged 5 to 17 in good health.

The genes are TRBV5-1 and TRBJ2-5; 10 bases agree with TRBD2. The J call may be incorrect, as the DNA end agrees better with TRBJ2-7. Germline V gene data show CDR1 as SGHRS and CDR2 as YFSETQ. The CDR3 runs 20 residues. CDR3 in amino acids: CASSLDVNAASGRIMYEQYF. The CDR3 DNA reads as TGCGCCAGCAGCTTGGATGTAAACGCGGCTAGCGGGAGAATCATGTACGAGCAGTACTTC.

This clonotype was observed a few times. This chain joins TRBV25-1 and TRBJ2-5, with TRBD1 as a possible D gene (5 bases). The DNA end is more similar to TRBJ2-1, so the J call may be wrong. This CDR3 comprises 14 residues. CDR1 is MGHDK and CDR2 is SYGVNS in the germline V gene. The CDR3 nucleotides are TGTGCCAGCAGTCCCCAGGGTAATTTGAATGAGCAGTTCTTC. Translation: CASSPQGNLNEQFF.

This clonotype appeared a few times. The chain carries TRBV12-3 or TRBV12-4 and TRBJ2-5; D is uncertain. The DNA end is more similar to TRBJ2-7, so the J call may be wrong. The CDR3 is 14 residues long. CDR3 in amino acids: CASSPLISSYEQYF. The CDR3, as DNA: TGTGCCAGCAGTCCACTGATCAGCTCCTACGAGCAGTACTTC.

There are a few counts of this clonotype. For the CDR3, the DNA is TGTGCCAGCAGCTTGACAGGGGCCTTTCGCACAGATACGCAGTATTTT. This gives the protein CASSLTGAFRTDTQYF. This sequence joins TRBV7-3 and TRBJ2-3, with 8 bases matching TRBD1. Unmatched junction bases numbered 6, after V lost 3 bases and J lost 1 base. Germline lookup yields CDR1 SGHTA and CDR2 FQGTGA. This CDR3 has 16 residues.

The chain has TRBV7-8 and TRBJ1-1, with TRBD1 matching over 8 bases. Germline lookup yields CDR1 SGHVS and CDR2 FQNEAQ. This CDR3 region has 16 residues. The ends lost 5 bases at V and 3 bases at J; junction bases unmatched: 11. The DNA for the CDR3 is TGTGCCAGCAGCCCACTGACGACAGGGGCGGACACTGAAGCTTTCTTT. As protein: CASSPLTTGADTEAFF.

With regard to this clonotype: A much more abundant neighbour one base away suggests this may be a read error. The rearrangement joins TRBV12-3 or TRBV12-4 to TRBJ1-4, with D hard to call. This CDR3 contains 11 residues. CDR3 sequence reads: CANSLSEKLFF. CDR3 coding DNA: TGTGCCAACAGTTTAAGTGAAAAACTGTTTTTT.

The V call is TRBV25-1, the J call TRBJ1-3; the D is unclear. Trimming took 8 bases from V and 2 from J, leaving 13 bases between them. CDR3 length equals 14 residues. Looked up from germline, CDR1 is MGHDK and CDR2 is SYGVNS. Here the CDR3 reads CASSDGRPGNTIYF. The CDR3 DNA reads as TGTGCCAGCTCCGACGGGCGCCCTGGAAACACCATATATTTT.

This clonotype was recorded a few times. CDR3 sequence reads: CASSRTLDNEQFF. The CDR3 DNA reads TGTGCCAGCAGCAGGACACTCGATAATGAGCAGTTCTTC. The chain links TRBV4-2 to TRBJ2-1, with D maybe TRBD1 (5 bases). Germline loops: CDR1 LGHNA, CDR2 YNFKEQ. V dropped 5 bases and J dropped 7 bases, with 12 bases sitting between them. This CDR3 region has 13 residues.

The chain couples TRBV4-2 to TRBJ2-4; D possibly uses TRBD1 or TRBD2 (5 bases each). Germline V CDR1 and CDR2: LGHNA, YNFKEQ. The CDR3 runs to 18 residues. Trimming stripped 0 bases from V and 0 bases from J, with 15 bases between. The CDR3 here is CASSQDGGIGVAKNIQYF. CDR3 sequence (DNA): TGTGCCAGCAGCCAAGATGGGGGTATTGGGGTAGCCAAAAACATTCAGTACTTC.

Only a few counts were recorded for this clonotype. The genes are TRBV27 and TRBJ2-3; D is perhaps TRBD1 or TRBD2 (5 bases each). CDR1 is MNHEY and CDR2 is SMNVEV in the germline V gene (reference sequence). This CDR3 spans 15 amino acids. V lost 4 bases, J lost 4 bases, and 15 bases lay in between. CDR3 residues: CASSSGPSGPDTQYF. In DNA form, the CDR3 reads TGTGCCAGCAGTTCGGGACCTTCGGGCCCAGATACGCAGTATTTT.

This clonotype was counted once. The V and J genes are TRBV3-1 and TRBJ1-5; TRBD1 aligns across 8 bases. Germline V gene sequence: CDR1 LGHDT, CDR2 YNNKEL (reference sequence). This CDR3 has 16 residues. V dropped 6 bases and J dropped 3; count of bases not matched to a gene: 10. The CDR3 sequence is CASRPGTGNFNQPQHF. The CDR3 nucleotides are TGTGCCAGCAGACCAGGGACAGGTAACTTCAATCAGCCCCAGCATTTT.

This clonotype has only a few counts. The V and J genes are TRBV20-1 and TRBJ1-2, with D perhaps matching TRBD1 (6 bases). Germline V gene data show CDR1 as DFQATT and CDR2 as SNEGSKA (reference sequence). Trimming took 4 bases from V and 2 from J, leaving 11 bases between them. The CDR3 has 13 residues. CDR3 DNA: TGCAGTGCTACCGACAGGACAAACTATGGCTACACCTTC. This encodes CSATDRTNYGYTF.

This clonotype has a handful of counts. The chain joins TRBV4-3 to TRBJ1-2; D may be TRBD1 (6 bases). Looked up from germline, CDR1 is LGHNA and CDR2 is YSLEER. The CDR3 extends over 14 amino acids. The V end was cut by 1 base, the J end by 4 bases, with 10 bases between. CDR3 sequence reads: CASSQVGAAYGYTF. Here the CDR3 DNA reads TGCGCCAGCAGCCAAGTGGGGGCGGCCTATGGCTACACCTTC.

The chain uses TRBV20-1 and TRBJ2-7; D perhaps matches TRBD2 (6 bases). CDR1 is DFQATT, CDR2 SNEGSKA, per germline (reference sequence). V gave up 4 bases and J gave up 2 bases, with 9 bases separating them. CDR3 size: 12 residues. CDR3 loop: CSATGGAYEQYF. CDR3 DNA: TGCAGTGCTACAGGAGGGGCCTACGAGCAGTACTTC.

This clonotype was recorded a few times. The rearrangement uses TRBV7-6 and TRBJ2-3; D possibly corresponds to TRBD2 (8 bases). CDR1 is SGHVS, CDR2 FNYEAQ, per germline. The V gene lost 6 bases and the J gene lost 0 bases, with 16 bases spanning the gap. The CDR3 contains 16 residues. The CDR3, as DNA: TGTGCCAGCAGTTTTAGCGGGACAGCTAGCACAGATACGCAGTATTTT. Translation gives CASSFSGTASTDTQYF.

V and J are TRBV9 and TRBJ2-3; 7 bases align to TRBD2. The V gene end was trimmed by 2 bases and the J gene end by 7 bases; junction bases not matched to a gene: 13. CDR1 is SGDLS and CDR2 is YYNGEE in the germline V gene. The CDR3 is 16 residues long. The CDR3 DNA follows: TGTGCCAGCAGCGTTTGGGCCAGGGAGGGGCAAAATACGCAGTATTTT. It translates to CASSVWAREGQNTQYF.

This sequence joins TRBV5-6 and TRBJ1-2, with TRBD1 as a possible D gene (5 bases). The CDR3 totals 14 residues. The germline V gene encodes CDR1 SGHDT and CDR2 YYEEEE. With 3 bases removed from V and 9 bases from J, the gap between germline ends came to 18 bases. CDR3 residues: CASSSWDPKIRYTF. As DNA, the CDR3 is TGTGCCAGCAGCTCGTGGGACCCAAAGATACGCTACACCTTC.

The CDR3 nucleotides read TGTGCCAGCAGTTACTCGTTTGAGACACCCCAAACAGATACGCAGTATTTT. Translation: CASSYSFETPQTDTQYF. The V call is TRBV6-5, the J call TRBJ2-3; D is undetermined. Germline assignment: CDR1 MNHEY and CDR2 SVGAGI. Trimming removed 0 bases at V and 3 bases at J, with 16 bases between. The CDR3 is 17 amino acids.

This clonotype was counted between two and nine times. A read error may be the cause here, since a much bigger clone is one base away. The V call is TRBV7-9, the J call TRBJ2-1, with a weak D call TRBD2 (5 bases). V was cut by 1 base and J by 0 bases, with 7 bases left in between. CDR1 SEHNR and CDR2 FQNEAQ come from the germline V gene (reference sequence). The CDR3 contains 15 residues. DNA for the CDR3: TGTGCCAGCAGCTTAGACGGGATCTCCTACAATGAGCAGTTCTTC. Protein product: CASSLDGISYNEQFF. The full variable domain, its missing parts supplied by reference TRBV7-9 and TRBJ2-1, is DTGVSQNPRHKITKRGQNVTFRCDPISEHNRLYWYRQTLGQGPEFLTYFQNEAQLEKSRLLSDRFSAERPKGSFSTLEIQRTEQGDSAMYLCASSLDGISYNEQFFGPGTRLTVL.

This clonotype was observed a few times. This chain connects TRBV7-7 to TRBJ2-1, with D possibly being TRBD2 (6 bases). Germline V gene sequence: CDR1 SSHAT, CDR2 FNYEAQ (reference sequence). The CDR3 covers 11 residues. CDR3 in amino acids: CASGEGNEQFF. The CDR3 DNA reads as TGTGCTAGCGGCGAAGGCAATGAGCAGTTCTTC.

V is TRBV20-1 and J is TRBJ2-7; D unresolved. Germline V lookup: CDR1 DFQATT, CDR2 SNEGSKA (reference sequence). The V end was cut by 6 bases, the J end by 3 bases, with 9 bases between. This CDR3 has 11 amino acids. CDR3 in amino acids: CSALLDYEQYF. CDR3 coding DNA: TGCAGTGCGCTCCTCGACTACGAGCAGTACTTC.

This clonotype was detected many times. The CDR3 region has the DNA TGTGCCAGCTCACCACCGGTTTTTAACAGGGGGCACGATGAGCAGTTCTTC. It codes for CASSPPVFNRGHDEQFF. The chain employs TRBV18 and TRBJ2-1, with 9 bases matching TRBD1. This CDR3 contains 17 residues. Germline values: CDR1 KGHSH, CDR2 LQKENI. Germline trimming cut 0 bases from V and 8 bases from J; bases unmatched to any gene: 11.

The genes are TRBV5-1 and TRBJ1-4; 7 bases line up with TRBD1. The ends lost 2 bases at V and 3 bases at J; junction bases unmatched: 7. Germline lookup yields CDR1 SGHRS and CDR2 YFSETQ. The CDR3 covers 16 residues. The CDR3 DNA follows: TGCGCCAGCAGCTTCACTCAGGGGGGAGCTAATGAAAAACTGTTTTTT. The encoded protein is CASSFTQGGANEKLFF.

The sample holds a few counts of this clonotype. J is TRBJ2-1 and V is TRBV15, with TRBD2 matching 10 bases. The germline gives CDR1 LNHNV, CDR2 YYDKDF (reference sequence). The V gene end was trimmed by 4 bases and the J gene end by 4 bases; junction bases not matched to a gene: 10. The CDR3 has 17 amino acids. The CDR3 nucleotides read TGTGCCACCAGCACGGAGCGGGAGGGCCGCCCTTACAATGAGCAGTTCTTC. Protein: CATSTEREGRPYNEQFF.

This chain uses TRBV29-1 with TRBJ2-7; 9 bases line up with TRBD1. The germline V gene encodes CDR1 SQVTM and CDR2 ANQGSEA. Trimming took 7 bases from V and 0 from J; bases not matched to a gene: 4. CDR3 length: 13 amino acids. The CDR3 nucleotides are TGCAGCGCACAGGGGGCCAACTCCTACGAGCAGTACTTC. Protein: CSAQGANSYEQYF.

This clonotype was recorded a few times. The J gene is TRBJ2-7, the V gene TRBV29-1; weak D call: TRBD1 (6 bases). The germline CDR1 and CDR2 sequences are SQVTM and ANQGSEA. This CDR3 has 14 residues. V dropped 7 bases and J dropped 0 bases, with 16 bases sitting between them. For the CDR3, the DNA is TGCAGCGCCTTGGACAGCGTGATCTCCTACGAGCAGTACTTC. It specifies CSALDSVISYEQYF.

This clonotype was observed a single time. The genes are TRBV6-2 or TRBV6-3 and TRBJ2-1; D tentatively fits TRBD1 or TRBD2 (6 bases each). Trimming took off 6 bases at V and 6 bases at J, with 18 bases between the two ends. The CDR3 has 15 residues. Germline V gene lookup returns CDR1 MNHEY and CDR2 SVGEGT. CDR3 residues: CASRGGAGEANEQFF. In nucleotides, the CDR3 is TGTGCCAGCAGAGGCGGGGCAGGGGAGGCCAATGAGCAGTTCTTC.

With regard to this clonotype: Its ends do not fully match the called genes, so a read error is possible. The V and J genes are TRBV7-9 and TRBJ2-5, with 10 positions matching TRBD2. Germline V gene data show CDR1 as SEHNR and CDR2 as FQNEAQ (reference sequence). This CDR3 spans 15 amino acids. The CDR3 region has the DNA TGTGCCAGCAGCTTAAGGCTAGCGGGAGTACATTATTTGTTCTTC. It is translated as CASSLRLAGVHYLFF. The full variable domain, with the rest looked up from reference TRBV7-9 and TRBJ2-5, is DTGVSQNPRHKITKRGQNVTFRCDPISEHNRLYWYRQTLGQGPEFLTYFQNEAQLEKSRLLSDRFSAERPKGSFSTLEIQRTEQGDSAMYLCASSLRLAGVHYLFFGPGTRLLVL.

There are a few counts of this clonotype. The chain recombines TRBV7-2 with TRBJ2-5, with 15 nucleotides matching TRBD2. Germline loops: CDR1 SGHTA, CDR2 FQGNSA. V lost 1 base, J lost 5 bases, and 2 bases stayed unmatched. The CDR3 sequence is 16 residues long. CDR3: CASSLVGLAGGETQYF. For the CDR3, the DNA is TGTGCCAGCAGCTTAGTGGGACTAGCGGGGGGTGAGACCCAGTACTTC.